What follows is one TCR beta chain and its context. This entry is derived from a study of T cells in localized non-small cell lung cancer. Assay used: immunoSEQ multiplex PCR; TCRdb lists only in-frame clones, some missing. Of 5,000 to 6,500 clones in the sample, over 40% were seen once. The CDR3 contains 14 residues. V was pared by 5 bases and J by 1 base, with 9 bases between. The germline gives CDR1 LNHDA, CDR2 SQIVND (reference sequence). This TCR derives from a woman aged 40 to 75 with stage II squamous cell lung carcinoma. The specimen comprised lung tumor tissue, sampled before any cancer treatment. This chain links TRBV19 with TRBJ1-3, with a tentative D call TRBD1 (6 bases). CDR3 sequence: CASSSQGSGNTIYF. The CDR3 DNA follows: TGTGCCAGTAGTTCTCAGGGGTCTGGAAACACCATATATTTT.